Presented here are 19 T cell receptor beta chains from one specimen sequenced in a study of blood T cell repertoires in COVID-19. Assay: immunoSEQ multiplex PCR; the TCRdb copy retains only in-frame clones and omits some. The sample lists 380,000 or so clones, 81% seen once, with more than 0.95% in the top ten. The source material was peripheral blood. These receptors all stem from a human donor with acute or convalescent COVID-19. The donor label of this sample is uncertain.

V usage is TRBV6-6 and J usage is TRBJ2-1; 7 bases are shared with TRBD2. The J segment lost 3 bases and the V segment lost 4 bases, leaving 0 bases of the junction unmatched. From germline, CDR1 is MNHNY and CDR2 SVGAGI (reference sequence). This CDR3 comprises 13 residues. CDR3 in amino acids: CASSLAGYNEQFF. The DNA of the CDR3 is TGTGCCAGCAGTTTAGCGGGCTACAATGAGCAGTTCTTC.

This clone was seen a few times. CDR3 DNA sequence: TGTGCCAGCAGTGGGGGCGGTCTGGTTGAAAAACTGTTTTTT. Protein product: CASSGGGLVEKLFF. V and J are TRBV2 and TRBJ1-4, with D perhaps TRBD1 (5 bases). This CDR3 has 14 amino acids. V lost 4 bases and J lost 7, with 13 bases in between. Germline CDR1 is SNHLY and CDR2 is FYNNEI.

This clone was counted only a few times. The chain recombines TRBV28 with TRBJ1-1; D is possibly TRBD1 (6 bases). Germline CDR1 reads MDHEN; CDR2 reads SYDVKM. V dropped 4 bases and J dropped 4 bases, with 16 bases sitting between them. This CDR3 spans 15 amino acids. The CDR3 region is CASSSDSTSSTEAFF. The CDR3 DNA sequence: TGTGCCAGCAGTTCGGACAGTACATCATCCACTGAAGCTTTCTTT.

The rearrangement uses TRBV6-5 and TRBJ1-5; TRBD1 might be the D (5 bases). CDR1 is MNHEY and CDR2 is SVGAGI in the germline V gene. V lost 5 bases and J lost 4, with 9 bases in between. The CDR3 runs 13 residues. For the CDR3, the DNA is TGTGCCAGCAGTAACAACAGGAATCAGCCCCAGCATTTT. This sequence encodes CASSNNRNQPQHF.

This clone has only a few counts. Here the CDR3 reads CASSESSRGNQPQHF. CDR3 in DNA: TGCGCCAGCAGTGAGTCTAGCAGAGGCAATCAGCCCCAGCATTTT. The chain recombines TRBV10-2 with TRBJ1-5; D uncertain. V gave up 0 bases and J gave up 2 bases, with 8 bases separating them. This CDR3 is 15 amino acids long. Germline V gene data show CDR1 as WSHSY and CDR2 as SAAADI.

This rearrangement joins TRBV5-5 to TRBJ1-6; D not resolved. In germline, CDR1 is SGHKS, CDR2 YYEKEE (reference sequence). This CDR3 contains 15 residues. The germline V and J ends were trimmed by 3 bases and 9 bases, with 16 bases remaining between them. This CDR3 is CASSSLGLEGSPLHF. CDR3 sequence (DNA): TGTGCCAGCAGCTCCCTGGGTTTGGAGGGTTCACCCCTCCACTTT.

CDR3 sequence (DNA): TGTGCCAGCAGTCCCAGACAGGGCTACACAGATACGCAGTATTTT. This encodes CASSPRQGYTDTQYF. The chain combines TRBV27 with TRBJ2-3, with 7 bases fitting TRBD1. CDR3 size: 15 residues. In germline, CDR1 is MNHEY, CDR2 SMNVEV (reference sequence). Trimming at V came to 5 bases and at J to 2 bases, leaving 7 bases not matched to a gene.

This sequence joins TRBV2 and TRBJ1-6; D not certain. Deletions cut 3 bases from V and 9 bases from J, with 15 bases between. The CDR3 extends over 15 amino acids. Germline lookup yields CDR1 SNHLY and CDR2 FYNNEI. The CDR3 here is CASSDFGFGSSPLHF. The CDR3 DNA follows: TGTGCCAGCAGTGATTTTGGGTTCGGGTCTTCACCCCTCCACTTT.

This clone was found a few times. The chain is built from TRBV28 and TRBJ1-5, with a weak D call TRBD1 (6 bases). V was pared by 6 bases and J by 7 bases, with 19 bases between. Germline CDR1 MDHEN, CDR2 SYDVKM. The CDR3 loop spans 15 amino acids. The CDR3 reads CASRSATQGLQPQHF. CDR3 bases: TGTGCCAGCAGGTCAGCGACACAGGGTTTGCAGCCCCAGCATTTT. The whole variable domain, remainder taken from reference TRBV28 and TRBJ1-5, is DVKVTQSSRYLVKRTGEKVFLECVQDMDHENMFWYRQDPGLGLRLIYFSYDVKMKEKGDIPEGYSVSREKKERFSLILESASTNQTSMYLCASRSATQGLQPQHFGDGTRLSIL.

The chain is built from TRBV5-1 and TRBJ2-7, with D tentatively TRBD2 (6 bases). Trimming cost V 3 bases and J 2 bases, with 15 bases left between them. The CDR3 spans 15 residues. The germline V gene has CDR1 SGHRS and CDR2 YFSETQ. The CDR3 DNA sequence: TGCGCCAGCAGCTGGGGCTCTAGCGCGCCCTACGAGCAGTACTTC. It is translated as CASSWGSSAPYEQYF.

The chain has TRBV24-1 and TRBJ2-1; no clear D. Germline CDR1 reads KGHDR; CDR2 reads SFDVKD. Trimming pared 1 base from V and 5 bases from J, leaving 8 bases between. The length of the CDR3 is 14 residues. The DNA for the CDR3 is TGTGCCACCAGTGATTTTGGCGGCAACAATGAGCAGTTCTTC. Its protein is CATSDFGGNNEQFF.

The gene calls are TRBV7-9 and TRBJ1-1; D is unresolved. This CDR3 contains 13 residues. The germline CDR1 and CDR2 sequences are SEHNR and FQNEAQ (reference sequence). The ends were cut back, 1 base at V and 11 bases at J, with 14 bases in the middle. The CDR3 loop is CASSLDPSRSAFF. As DNA, the CDR3 is TGTGCCAGCAGCTTAGACCCCTCCAGGTCCGCTTTCTTT.

The chain employs TRBV18 and TRBJ1-3, with D maybe TRBD1 (5 bases). Germline assignment: CDR1 KGHSH and CDR2 LQKENI. V was trimmed by 0 bases and J by 14 bases, leaving 11 bases between them. The CDR3 is 12 amino acids. The CDR3 DNA follows: TGTGCCAGCTCACCACCGACAGCCCTTTTATATTTT. Amino acids: CASSPPTALLYF.

The chain recombines TRBV27 with TRBJ1-5; TRBD1 might be the D (5 bases). Trimming removed 3 bases at V and 4 bases at J, with 10 bases between. Germline V gene sequence: CDR1 MNHEY, CDR2 SMNVEV (reference sequence). This CDR3 has 14 amino acids. The DNA of the CDR3 is TGTGCCAGCAGTTTGGAAGGGGCGAATCAGCCCCAGCATTTT. Translated: CASSLEGANQPQHF.

The genes are TRBV2 and TRBJ1-2; TRBD1 might be the D (5 bases). Trimming cost V 3 bases and J 7 bases, with 12 bases left between them. The germline CDR1 and CDR2 sequences are SNHLY and FYNNEI. The CDR3 spans 13 residues. The CDR3 loop is CASSDGRVGGYTF. For the CDR3, the DNA is TGTGCCAGCAGTGACGGCAGGGTGGGTGGCTACACCTTC.

The chain recombines TRBV2 with TRBJ2-3, with D tentatively TRBD2 (5 bases). CDR3 size: 17 residues. Germline V CDR1 and CDR2: SNHLY, FYNNEI. V gave up 6 bases and J gave up 2 bases, with 21 bases separating them. The CDR3 loop is CASSLGSVTTTTDTQYF. In nucleotides, the CDR3 is TGTGCCAGCAGCCTAGGGAGCGTCACTACCACCACAGATACGCAGTATTTT.

The V call is TRBV20-1, the J call TRBJ1-2; D remains unclear. The CDR3 has 11 amino acids. CDR1 is DFQATT, CDR2 SNEGSKA, per germline (reference sequence). V dropped 0 bases and J dropped 8 bases, with 7 bases sitting between them. CDR3 DNA sequence: TGCAGTGCTAGAGATGGTCTAGGCTACACCTTC. This gives the protein CSARDGLGYTF.

The chain employs TRBV11-2 and TRBJ1-1, with D uncertain. This CDR3 is built from 12 residues. CDR1 is SGHAT, CDR2 FQNNGV, per germline. The V and J ends lost 5 bases and 4 bases respectively, with 8 bases between them. The CDR3 nucleotides are TGTGCCAGCAGCCCAGTGATCACTGAAGCTTTCTTT. Amino acid sequence: CASSPVITEAFF.

The chain links TRBV29-1 to TRBJ1-4; possible D gene TRBD1, 6 bases. Trimming took 6 bases from V and 2 from J, leaving 16 bases between them. The CDR3 loop spans 15 amino acids. Per germline, CDR1 SQVTM and CDR2 ANQGSEA. The CDR3 nucleotides are TGCAGCGTCGCGGGGGGCTCTGGCACTAATGAAAAACTGTTTTTT. It is translated as CSVAGGSGTNEKLFF. Together with reference TRBV29-1 and TRBJ1-4, the CDR3 gives the full variable domain: SAVISQKPSRDICQRGTSLTIQCQVDSQVTMMFWYRQQPGQSLTLIATANQGSEATYESGFVIDKFPISRPNLTFSTLTVSNMSPEDSSIYLCSVAGGSGTNEKLFFGSGTQLSVL.